This T cell receptor beta chain was observed in a study of T-cell reconstitution after alpha-beta-depleted transplantation in children. There are 14 residues in the CDR3. J lost 9 bases, V lost 6 bases, and 7 bases had no gene match. Germline CDR1 is LGHDT and CDR2 is YNNKEL (reference sequence). TCRbeta library construction was performed incorporating unique molecular identifiers. TCRdb re-analysed the PCR reads in MiXCR, keeping a single row per CDR3 protein. This table holds some 530,000 distinct CDR3 sequences, approximately 12% found once. This TCR was sampled from a human donor who donated a stem cell graft to a child with combined immunodeficiency. The chain joins TRBV3-1 to TRBJ2-1; 11 positions agree with TRBD2. The sequencing here drew on PBMCs from the stem cell graft donor, taken from the stem cell graft. Here the CDR3 reads CASRPTSGGVEQFF. Here the CDR3 DNA reads TGTGCCAGCAGGCCCACTAGCGGGGGTGTTGAGCAGTTCTTC.